These 2 T cell receptor beta chains originate from one sample sequenced in a study of cytomegalovirus exposure and HLA in healthy donors. PCR used 60 Vbeta primers and 13 Jbeta primers. Produced via immunoSEQ multiplex PCR; TCRdb's table is partial and in-frame only. The data contain about 97,000 clones, about 80% of them singletons. Sequencing was performed on PBMCs. These receptors were taken from a man aged 35-49 years in good health and CMV-seronegative.

This clone was seen a few times. The rearrangement uses TRBV20-1 and TRBJ1-3, with D hard to call. The ends were cut back, 6 bases at V and 0 bases at J, with 3 bases in the middle. Germline assignment: CDR1 DFQATT and CDR2 SNEGSKA (reference sequence). CDR3 length equals 11 residues. Here the CDR3 reads CSARSGNTIYF. Written as DNA, the CDR3 is TGCAGTGCGCGCTCTGGAAACACCATATATTTT.

The rearrangement uses TRBV11-3 and TRBJ2-1; 7 nucleotides match TRBD2. The ends lost 6 bases at V and 6 bases at J; junction bases unmatched: 2. The germline CDR1 and CDR2 sequences are SGHNT and YENEEA. The CDR3 loop spans 12 amino acids. The CDR3 coding sequence is TGTGCCAGCAGTCCGGGGGGCAATGAGCAGTTCTTC. Translating gives CASSPGGNEQFF.